These T cell receptor beta chains were read from a single sample in a study of tumor and adjacent non-tumor tissue in lung cancer. TCRdb processed the multiplex PCR reads anew with MiXCR; each CDR3 protein has one entry. The table lists around 200,000 distinct CDR3 sequences, 60% to 85% of them singletons, with 20% to 25% in the top ten. The sample comprised lung tumor tissue. The receptors come from a man aged 60 to 69 with non-small cell lung cancer. Both conserved end residues are part of each CDR3. The D gene is left open where the match is weak. For some rows the clone size is stated as once, few or many, or as a class when expanded; others skip it.

NA	NA	TRBV30	TRBJ2-1	TGTGGCTGGAGTGTAGTAAACAATGAGCAGCTCTTC	CGWSVVNNEQLF
TRBD1	NA	TRBV20-1	TRBJ2-7	TGCAGTGCTGGGCCCGGACAGGGGGCGCGGGAGCAGTACTTC	CSAGPGQGAREQYF
NA	NA	TRBV6-6	TRBJ1-2	TGTGCCAGCAGTTACGAGACAAGGCCCAACTATGGCTACACCTTC	CASSYETRPNYGYTF
TRBD2	NA	TRBV5-1	TRBJ2-1	TGCGCCAGCAGCCCCCGGGGACCAGCGGGAGTGTCCAGCTCCTACAATGAGCAGTTCTTC	CASSPRGPAGVSSSYNEQFF
NA	many	TRBV20-1	TRBJ1-1	TGCAGTGCTCCGCCAGGATGGAGGGATAGTACTGAAGCTTTCTTT	CSAPPGWRDSTEAFF
TRBD2	NA	TRBV7-8	TRBJ2-3	TGTGCCAGCAGCGCGGGAGTAGCCCTCACAGATACGCAGTATTTT	CASSAGVALTDTQYF
NA	NA	TRBV4-2	TRBJ1-5	TGTGCCAGGAGCAAAGATGTCCGTAGCAATCAGCCCCACCATTTT	CARSKDVRSNQPHHF
NA	NA	TRBV4-3	TRBJ2-6	TGCACCAGCAGCCAAGAGGCGGTGTCTGGGGCCGACGTCCTAACTTTC	CTSSQEAVSGADVLTF
NA	NA	TRBV5-8	TRBJ2-1	TGTGCCAGCATCATGATCAATGAGCAGTTCTTC	CASIMINEQFF
NA	many	TRBV20-1	TRBJ2-7	TGCAGTGCGCAACCGGACGGCTACGAGCAGTACTTC	CSAQPDGYEQYF
TRBD1	many	TRBV20-1	TRBJ1-6	TGCAGTGCTAGACAAAGACAGGGGGCGGATTCACCCCTCCACTTT	CSARQRQGADSPLHF
TRBD1	NA	TRBV4-2	TRBJ1-5	TGCGCCAGCAGCCAAAGAGGGACAGGGAATCAGCCCCAGCATTTT	CASSQRGTGNQPQHF
NA	NA	TRBV11-2	TRBJ1-6	TGTGCCAGCAGCTTAGAGAGGGGCGGTAGTTTACCTCTCCACTTT	CASSLERGGSLPLHF
NA	NA	TRBV5-1	TRBJ1-6	TGCGCCAGCAGCTTCCATGGCTCCTATAATTCACCCCTACACTTT	CASSFHGSYNSPLHF
NA	many	TRBV18	TRBJ2-3	TGTGCCAGCTCACCACTTGGCCTCAAAGATACGCAGTATTTT	CASSPLGLKDTQYF
TRBD1	many	TRBV20-1	TRBJ1-2	TGCAGTGCTAAGGGAGCCGGGACAGCTTTGAGCTACACCTTC	CSAKGAGTALSYTF
TRBD2	NA	TRBV12-3/TRBV12-4	TRBJ2-5	TGTGCCAGTAGCCGGACTAGCGGGGAACCCCAAGAGACCCAGTACTTC	CASSRTSGEPQETQYF
TRBD2	many	TRBV20-1	TRBJ2-7	TGCAGTGCCTCTAGCGGGGTGTACGAGCAGTACTTC	CSASSGVYEQYF
NA	NA	TRBV4-1	TRBJ1-6	TGCGCCAGCAGCCAAGATGAGGGGAGGGTCGATTCACCCCTCCACTTT	CASSQDEGRVDSPLHF
NA	once	TRBV12-3/TRBV12-4	TRBJ2-2	TGCGCCACCACGAGTGCGGAAGGCCCTTCCGGGGAGCTGTTTTTT	CATTSAEGPSGELFF
TRBD2	NA	TRBV4-2	TRBJ2-1	TGTGCCAGCAGCCCCTTAAGTAGCGGGGGGAATGAGTACTTCTTC	CASSPLSSGGNEYFF
NA	NA	TRBV2	TRBJ2-7	TGTGCCAGCAGTGAAGCCCCTAGACAGACCTACGAGCAGTACTTC	CASSEAPRQTYEQYF
NA	NA	TRBV12-3/TRBV12-4	TRBJ2-1	TGTGCCAGCAGTAACGTGGCCAATGAGCAGTTCTTC	CASSNVANEQFF
TRBD2	NA	TRBV20-1	TRBJ2-1	TGCAATGCCAGTCGAGCGGGACCCGGCAAGGTACATGAGCAGTCCTTC	CNASRAGPGKVHEQSF
NA	NA	TRBV20-1	TRBJ2-5	TGCAGTGCTAGAGTTGGCAGAAAGGGGGAGACCCAGTACTTC	CSARVGRKGETQYF
NA	NA	TRBV11-2	TRBJ2-4	TGTGCCAGCAGCCTCGCAGGTTTCATTCAGCACTTC	CASSLAGFIQHF
NA	NA	TRBV20-1	TRBJ1-1	TGCAGTAATAGAGTGATCGGGGGGAGCACTGAAGCTTTCTTT	CSNRVIGGSTEAFF
TRBD2	NA	TRBV11-2	TRBJ2-5	TGTGCCAGCAGCCAGGGGACTAGTGTCCTTCAAGAGACCCAGTACTTC	CASSQGTSVLQETQYF
NA	once	TRBV20-1	TRBJ2-7	TGCAGTGCTAGAGCCCCCAAGGAGTCCTACGAGCAGTACTTC	CSARAPKESYEQYF
TRBD1	NA	TRBV12-3/TRBV12-4	TRBJ1-4	TGTGCCAGCAGTTTTTCGACAGGGGGCATCAGAAAACTGTTTTTT	CASSFSTGGIRKLFF
TRBD1	NA	TRBV5-4	TRBJ1-4	TGTGCCAGCAGCGGGGACAGGGGGGAAAAACTGTTTTTT	CASSGDRGEKLFF
NA	NA	TRBV6-6	TRBJ2-3	TGTGCCAGCAGGGTGACAGAGAGCACAGATACGCAGTATTTT	CASRVTESTDTQYF
NA	many	TRBV5-8	TRBJ2-1	TGTGCCAGCCCGGGACTCTCCAATGAGCAGTTCTTC	CASPGLSNEQFF
TRBD2	few	TRBV6-2/TRBV6-3	TRBJ2-5	TGTGCCAGCAGTTACTCGAGGCTAGCGGGAGGACAAGAGACCCAGTACTTC	CASSYSRLAGGQETQYF
TRBD2	NA	TRBV4-2	TRBJ2-3	TGTGCCAGCAGCGGAGCCGGGACTAGCGCGTTTGATACGCAGTATTTT	CASSGAGTSAFDTQYF
NA	once	TRBV11-2	TRBJ2-5	TGTGCCAGCAACTCGGATGTTTCTTTTGGGGATACCCAGTACTTC	CASNSDVSFGDTQYF
NA	NA	TRBV6-1	TRBJ2-3	TGTGCCAGCAGTGAAGATGGGCAGGAGGATACGCAGTATTTT	CASSEDGQEDTQYF
TRBD1	NA	TRBV6-6	TRBJ2-2	TGTGCCAACAGTTCCCCCGGGACAGGGTGGATCGGGGAGCTGTTATTT	CANSSPGTGWIGELLF
TRBD1	few	TRBV29-1	TRBJ1-2	TGTAGCGCTCGACAGGGGGCTAGCTATGGCTACACCTTC	CSARQGASYGYTF
TRBD1	NA	TRBV5-1	TRBJ2-2	TGCGCCAGCTCGACAGGGGCGAACACCGGGGAGCTGGTTTTT	CASSTGANTGELVF
NA	once	TRBV6-2/TRBV6-3	TRBJ2-3	TGTGCCAGCAACCGGGGACCGCCCACAGATACGCAGTATTTT	CASNRGPPTDTQYF
TRBD1	NA	TRBV20-1	TRBJ1-5	TGCAGTGATGGAGATCGGACAGGGATTAGCAATCAGCCCCAGCATTTT	CSDGDRTGISNQPQHF
NA	many	TRBV20-1	TRBJ2-1	TGCAGTGCTAGAGGGGGGCGGGATTGGCACAATGAGCAGTTCTTC	CSARGGRDWHNEQFF
NA	NA	TRBV6-5	TRBJ2-1	TGTACCAGCAGTTACGGTCTCTCCAATGAGCAGTTCTTC	CTSSYGLSNEQFF
TRBD1	NA	TRBV28	TRBJ1-5	TGTGCCAGCAGACTCCTGGACAGGGACAATCAGCCCCAGCATTTT	CASRLLDRDNQPQHF
NA	medium-sized	TRBV20-1	TRBJ2-3	TGCAGTGCTAGCGGTTCATGGCTTTCTGATACGCAGTATTTT	CSASGSWLSDTQYF
NA	NA	TRBV11-2	TRBJ1-6	TGTGCCAGCGCCAAGCAGTGGGCCGGTTCACCCCTCCACTTT	CASAKQWAGSPLHF
TRBD2	once	TRBV12-3/TRBV12-4	TRBJ2-3	TGTGCCAGCAGCGCACAGCCTAGCGGGAGCACAGATACGCATTATTTT	CASSAQPSGSTDTHYF
NA	NA	TRBV10-1	TRBJ2-1	TGCGCCACGGCCGGATGGGAGGTATCCTACAATGAGCAGTTCTTC	CATAGWEVSYNEQFF
NA	NA	TRBV4-3	TRBJ1-1	TGCGCCAGCAGCTCCCCTGAACAGGGAGGTGAAGCTTTCTTT	CASSSPEQGGEAFF
NA	once	TRBV12-5	TRBJ2-1	TGTGCTAGTGGTTTGGGTGGAGGGACCTACAATAAGCAGTTCTTC	CASGLGGGTYNKQFF
TRBD1	NA	TRBV20-1	TRBJ2-5	TGCAGTTCTAGAGGGGGACAGGGGGAAGAGACCCGGTACTTC	CSSRGGQGEETRYF
NA	few	TRBV12-3/TRBV12-4	TRBJ2-4	TGTGCCAGCAGTTTAAGTAGTTTAGCCAAAAACATTCAGTACTTC	CASSLSSLAKNIQYF
NA	many	TRBV5-4	TRBJ2-3	TGTGCCAGCAGCTTGGGGCTAGCACAACGACGAACAGATACGCAGTATTTT	CASSLGLAQRRTDTQYF
NA	NA	TRBV7-9	TRBJ1-2	TGTGCCAGCAGCTTCGGGACATACTATGGCTACACCTTC	CASSFGTYYGYTF
TRBD1	many	TRBV7-9	TRBJ1-2	TGTGCCAGCAGCGCCACAGGGGCTCCTAACTATGGCTACACCTTC	CASSATGAPNYGYTF